Shown below are 3 T cell receptor beta chains from a single sample sequenced in a study of blood T cell repertoires in COVID-19 (dated by TCRdb to 2018 to 2020). The library was made by the immunoSEQ multiplex PCR assay. TCRdb obtained this table from immuneACCESS and retained in-frame rearrangements with V and J assigned. These tables miss some clones; where compared with another copy, unresolved V genes account for less than half of the shortfall, and the remainder is unexplained. Recorded for this sample are 130,000 to 150,000 clones; roughly 90% of them occurred a single time. Of the sample, 2% to 2.5% falls within the top ten clones. Sample: peripheral blood. Receptor source: a human donor in a cohort sampled during active COVID-19.

The chain carries TRBV30 and TRBJ2-1; D is unclear. From germline, CDR1 is GTSNPN and CDR2 SVGIG (reference sequence). The CDR3 is made up of 13 amino acids. The V end was cut by 2 bases, the J end by 10 bases, with 15 bases between. CDR3 protein: CAWSLHHMREQFF. The CDR3 DNA sequence: TGTGCCTGGAGTCTACACCACATGCGGGAGCAGTTCTTC. Variable domain in full (rest from reference TRBV30 and TRBJ2-1): SQTIHQWPATLVQPVGSPLSLECTVEGTSNPNLYWYRQAAGRGLQLLFYSVGIGQISSEVPQNLSASRPQDRQFILSSKKLLLSDSGFYLCAWSLHHMREQFFGPGTRLTVL.

CDR3 sequence: CASSSTIYRGEGEKLFF. The CDR3 region has the DNA TGTGCCAGCAGCTCTACGATCTACAGGGGCGAGGGGGAAAAACTGTTTTTT. The chain is built from TRBV7-9 and TRBJ1-4; TRBD1 agrees at 7 bases. This CDR3 spans 17 amino acids. Germline CDR1 and CDR2: SEHNR and FQNEAQ (reference sequence). Trimming took 4 bases from V and 8 from J; bases not matched to a gene: 16.

The CDR3 reads CASSLRVQETQYF. Here the CDR3 DNA reads TGTGCCAGCAGTCTCCGGGTCCAAGAGACCCAGTACTTC. V and J are TRBV6-6 and TRBJ2-5; no reliable D call. From germline, CDR1 is MNHNY and CDR2 SVGAGI (reference sequence). Trimming pared 5 bases from V and 1 base from J, leaving 8 bases between. The CDR3 totals 13 residues.